Listed below are T cell receptor beta chains from one sample, sequenced in a study of identical twins. TCRdb recomputed calls from the 5' RACE reads with MiXCR, one row per CDR3 protein. The sample contains under 250,000 distinct CDR3 sequences, around a tenth of which appear only once. The specimen was memory (CD45RO+) T cells sorted from blood. The receptor source for this set is a woman under 30 in good health. Each CDR3 is given with its conserved first and last residue. The D gene is left open where the match is weak. For some rows the clone size is stated as once, few or many, or as a class when expanded; others skip it.

- | - | 11 | TRBJ2-1 | TRBV18 | CASSPRDEQFF | TGTGCCAGCTCACCACGGGATGAGCAGTTCTTC
- | TRBD1 | 14 | TRBJ1-1 | TRBV20-1 | CSALTGQGGTEAFF | TGCAGTGCCCTAACTGGACAGGGGGGGACTGAAGCTTTCTTT
few | - | 14 | TRBJ2-7 | TRBV20-1 | CSAHSLGGSYEQYF | TGCAGTGCCCACAGTCTAGGGGGCTCCTACGAGCAGTACTTC
- | TRBD1 | 16 | TRBJ1-2 | TRBV27 | CASSAGPTGGFKGYTF | TGTGCCAGCAGTGCCGGACCTACAGGGGGCTTTAAAGGCTACACCTTC
- | - | 17 | TRBJ2-1 | TRBV20-1 | CSARSPASRDPQDEQFF | TGCAGTGCTAGAAGTCCGGCGAGCCGGGACCCACAAGATGAGCAGTTCTTC
- | TRBD2 | 16 | TRBJ2-7 | TRBV7-9 | CASSSQLAGRGLEQYF | TGTGCCAGCAGCTCTCAATTAGCGGGAAGGGGACTCGAGCAGTACTTC
- | - | 16 | TRBJ2-3 | TRBV2 | CASTFMRPEYADTQYF | TGTGCCAGCACCTTTATGAGACCGGAATACGCAGATACGCAGTATTTT
many | - | 12 | TRBJ1-1 | TRBV5-1 | CASSLVDSEAFF | TGCGCCAGCAGCTTGGTGGACAGTGAAGCTTTCTTT
- | TRBD1 | 14 | TRBJ2-7 | TRBV18 | CASSLGTGNHEQYF | TGTGCCAGCTCCCTGGGGACAGGGAACCACGAGCAGTACTTC
few | - | 15 | TRBJ2-1 | TRBV9 | CASSVGGTSYNEQFF | TGTGCCAGCAGCGTAGGAGGGACCTCCTACAATGAGCAGTTCTTC
many | - | 14 | TRBJ1-1 | TRBV5-6 | CASSRGRTNTEAFF | TGTGCCAGCAGCCGCGGGCGGACGAACACTGAAGCTTTCTTT
- | - | 13 | TRBJ2-7 | TRBV20-1 | CSARRDGWYEQYF | TGCAGTGCTAGGAGGGACGGATGGTACGAGCAGTACTTC
- | TRBD2 | 13 | TRBJ2-7 | TRBV12-3/TRBV12-4 | CASKVTGGYEQYF | TGTGCCAGCAAGGTGACGGGGGGCTACGAGCAGTACTTC
few | - | 14 | TRBJ1-1 | TRBV6-2/TRBV6-3 | CASSYRARHPEAFF | TGTGCCAGCAGTTACCGAGCCAGGCACCCTGAAGCTTTCTTT
- | TRBD2 | 14 | TRBJ2-1 | TRBV20-1 | CSARTSGGYNEQFF | TGCAGTGCTAGGACTAGCGGGGGGTACAATGAGCAGTTCTTC
- | - | 17 | TRBJ2-7 | TRBV6-1 | CASRKHSQTKGGYEQYF | TGTGCCAGCAGGAAACACAGCCAGACTAAGGGGGGCTACGAGCAGTACTTC
many | TRBD2 | 15 | TRBJ2-3 | TRBV11-3 | CASSLGLAATDTQYF | TGTGCCAGCAGCTTGGGACTAGCGGCCACAGATACGCAGTATTTT
- | TRBD2 | 15 | TRBJ2-3 | TRBV20-1 | CSASSGGAGADTQYF | TGCAGTGCTAGTAGCGGGGGGGCCGGGGCAGATACGCAGTATTTT
- | - | 14 | TRBJ1-1 | TRBV7-9 | CASSQDTSNTEAFF | TGTGCCAGCAGCCAGGACACCTCGAACACTGAAGCTTTCTTT
many | - | 15 | TRBJ2-1 | TRBV12-3/TRBV12-4 | CASSLSPGRDNEQFF | TGTGCCAGCAGTTTATCCCCGGGAAGAGACAATGAGCAGTTCTTC
once | TRBD2 | 19 | TRBJ2-1 | TRBV2 | CASSLRGPTSGRLNNEQFF | TGTGCCAGCAGTTTGCGGGGGCCCACTAGCGGGAGGCTTAACAATGAGCAGTTCTTC
many | TRBD2 | 16 | TRBJ2-5 | TRBV15 | CATSQELAGVQETQYF | TGTGCCACCAGTCAAGAACTAGCGGGAGTACAAGAGACCCAGTACTTC
- | - | 14 | TRBJ2-1 | TRBV4-3 | CASSQDLATDEQFF | TGCGCCAGCAGCCAAGATCTAGCAACGGATGAGCAGTTCTTC
few | - | 15 | TRBJ2-1 | TRBV6-2/TRBV6-3 | CASSPPDRRDNEQFF | TGTGCCAGCAGCCCCCCAGACAGGAGGGACAATGAGCAGTTCTTC
few | - | 13 | TRBJ1-1 | TRBV23-1 | CASSHGINTEAFF | TGCGCCAGCAGTCATGGGATTAACACTGAAGCTTTCTTT
- | TRBD1 | 13 | TRBJ2-7 | TRBV20-1 | CSANGPGGYEQYF | TGCAGTGCTAACGGGCCAGGGGGCTACGAGCAGTACTTC
- | - | 12 | TRBJ2-1 | TRBV6-6 | CASSDNRGEQFF | TGTGCCAGCAGTGACAACAGAGGTGAGCAGTTCTTC
- | - | 13 | TRBJ2-1 | TRBV7-8 | CASRSGKYNEQFF | TGTGCCAGCAGGAGTGGGAAGTACAATGAGCAGTTCTTC
many | TRBD1 | 13 | TRBJ1-1 | TRBV3-1 | CASSRQGDTEAFF | TGTGCCAGCAGCCGACAGGGGGACACTGAAGCTTTCTTT
- | TRBD1 | 16 | TRBJ2-3 | TRBV5-8 | CASSFYPGQGHDTQYF | TGTGCCAGCAGCTTTTACCCCGGACAGGGTCACGATACGCAGTATTTT
few | - | 12 | TRBJ1-2 | TRBV29-1 | CTLGSENYGYTF | TGCACCCTGGGAAGCGAGAACTATGGCTACACCTTC
many | - | 14 | TRBJ2-2 | TRBV7-2 | CASSPFTNTGELFF | TGTGCCAGCAGCCCCTTTACGAACACCGGGGAGCTGTTTTTT
many | TRBD1 | 13 | TRBJ1-1 | TRBV5-1 | CASSQDRSTEAFF | TGCGCCAGCAGCCAGGACAGGAGCACTGAAGCTTTCTTT
- | - | 16 | TRBJ2-6 | TRBV3-1 | CASSGTGGGGANVLTF | TGTGCCAGCAGCGGGACCGGGGGTGGAGGGGCCAACGTCCTGACTTTC
few | TRBD2 | 17 | TRBJ2-1 | TRBV20-1 | CSASPWTSGSTYNEQFF | TGCAGTGCTAGCCCATGGACTAGCGGGAGTACCTACAATGAGCAGTTCTTC
- | - | 13 | TRBJ2-3 | TRBV5-1 | CASNSGRGDTQYF | TGCGCCAGCAACTCTGGGCGTGGGGATACGCAGTATTTT
many | - | 13 | TRBJ2-7 | TRBV20-1 | CSAELTSPSEQYF | TGCAGTGCAGAGCTGACTAGTCCGAGCGAGCAGTACTTC
few | TRBD2 | 14 | TRBJ2-1 | TRBV11-3 | CASSPGLAGEEQFF | TGTGCCAGCAGCCCGGGACTAGCGGGAGAGGAGCAGTTCTTC
- | - | 10 | TRBJ2-7 | TRBV10-3 | CATPGYEQYF | TGTGCCACCCCGGGGTACGAGCAGTACTTC
few | TRBD2 | 14 | TRBJ2-1 | TRBV20-1 | CSASFSGIIFEQFF | TGCAGTGCCTCCTTTAGCGGGATTATCTTTGAGCAGTTCTTC
- | - | 12 | TRBJ1-2 | TRBV20-1 | CSAYRSPYGYTF | TGCAGTGCTTACAGGAGCCCCTATGGCTACACCTTC
few | - | 15 | TRBJ2-1 | TRBV5-1 | CASSLGDTTTREQFF | TGCGCCAGCAGCTTGGGGGACACAACTACAAGAGAGCAGTTCTTC
- | TRBD2 | 16 | TRBJ2-7 | TRBV20-1 | CSAIPSTSGTSYEQYF | TGCAGTGCTATCCCCTCGACTAGCGGGACCTCCTACGAGCAGTACTTC
few | - | 15 | TRBJ1-1 | TRBV6-5 | CASSYSGTSNTEAFF | TGTGCCAGCAGTTACTCGGGGACCTCGAACACTGAAGCTTTCTTT
few | TRBD1 | 16 | TRBJ2-3 | TRBV14 | CASSQLTGEHTDTQYF | TGTGCCAGCAGCCAACTGACAGGGGAGCACACAGATACGCAGTATTTT
- | - | 15 | TRBJ1-4 | TRBV18 | CASSPYIGRGEKLFF | TGTGCCAGCTCACCATATATCGGCAGGGGCGAAAAACTGTTTTTT
- | - | 14 | TRBJ2-7 | TRBV10-2 | CASSEELSSYEQYF | TGCGCCAGCAGTGAAGAGCTTAGCTCCTACGAGCAGTACTTC
- | TRBD1 | 14 | TRBJ2-5 | TRBV4-3 | CASSQRQGQKTQYF | TGCGCCAGCAGCCAACGACAGGGTCAAAAGACCCAGTACTTC
- | TRBD2 | 14 | TRBJ2-7 | TRBV20-1 | CSARMASGAYEQYF | TGCAGTGCTAGAATGGCTAGCGGGGCTTACGAGCAGTACTTC
many | TRBD2 | 14 | TRBJ2-1 | TRBV12-3/TRBV12-4 | CASSFGRGDNEQFF | TGTGCCAGCAGTTTTGGGCGGGGGGACAATGAGCAGTTCTTC
few | TRBD2 | 14 | TRBJ2-7 | TRBV20-1 | CSATFDGRAYEQYF | TGCAGTGCTACTTTCGACGGGAGGGCCTACGAGCAGTACTTC
many | TRBD2 | 15 | TRBJ2-1 | TRBV4-2 | CASSQAGGNYNEQFF | TGTGCCAGCAGCCAAGCGGGGGGGAACTACAATGAGCAGTTCTTC
- | - | 12 | TRBJ2-3 | TRBV7-2 | CASSRATDTQYF | TGTGCCAGCAGCCGGGCAACGGATACGCAGTATTTT
- | - | 15 | TRBJ2-1 | TRBV9 | CASSAPGAYYNEQFF | TGTGCCAGCAGCGCCCCGGGGGCTTACTACAATGAGCAGTTCTTC
many | - | 15 | TRBJ1-6 | TRBV3-1 | CASSPSGINNSPLHF | TGTGCCAGCAGCCCCTCGGGAATCAATAATTCACCCCTCCACTTT
- | - | 17 | TRBJ2-3 | TRBV5-6 | CASSLATPHYDTDTQYF | TGTGCCAGCAGCTTGGCTACCCCTCATTATGACACAGATACGCAGTATTTT
- | - | 17 | TRBJ2-1 | TRBV20-1 | CSARDRGSRASLNEQFF | TGCAGTGCTAGAGATCGGGGGTCTAGAGCATCTCTCAATGAGCAGTTCTTC
few | - | 16 | TRBJ2-1 | TRBV21-1 | CASGAPKGALLNEQFF | TGTGCCAGCGGAGCCCCAAAGGGGGCACTTTTGAATGAGCAGTTCTTC
few | - | 14 | TRBJ2-7 | TRBV18 | CASSPTVSGEEQYF | TGTGCCAGCTCACCAACAGTATCGGGTGAAGAGCAGTACTTC
- | - | 16 | TRBJ1-2 | TRBV3-1 | CASSQDFGRSSYGYTF | TGTGCCAGCAGCCAAGATTTCGGCAGGAGTTCCTATGGCTACACCTTC